The clone carrying this T cell receptor (beta chain) was recorded a few times. This sample is drawn from a study of human T cells and chemical hapten exposure. Via MiXCR, TCRdb re-called the RACE reads, giving one row per CDR3 protein. The table has 65,000 to 80,000 distinct CDR3 sequences, 10% seen once. Time point denoted: patch test 1, 2 weeks after DPC sensitization. Treatment here: therapeutic diphenylcyclopropenone sensitization with weekly scalp DPC. This CDR3 has 15 amino acids. With 6 bases clipped from V and 6 bases from J, the junction kept 8 bases outside the gene matches. This specimen was whole blood, taken in connection with sensitization to the hapten diphenylcyclopropenone (DPC). This TCR was sampled from a woman aged 50 to 60 with alopecia areata. Some clones in this sample may be carry-over from other donors' samples. The chain employs TRBV12-3 or TRBV12-4 and TRBJ2-2, with 9 positions matching TRBD1. The CDR3, as DNA: TGTGCCAGCAGGTCCGGACAGGGGAGGTCCGGGGAGCTGTTTTTT. Residues: CASRSGQGRSGELFF.